This T cell receptor beta chain appears in the sequencing data of a study of T cell changes during pregnancy in multiple sclerosis. Germline values: CDR1 PRHDT, CDR2 FYEKMQ (reference sequence). The CDR3 sequence is 17 residues long. V lost 4 bases to trimming and J lost 0 bases, with 13 bases between them. The method was immunoSEQ multiplex PCR; TCRdb's version includes in-frame clones alone and lacks a portion of them. The table shows about 69,000 clones, with more than 85% occurring only once. The clonotype comes from a female donor with multiple sclerosis, enrolled in a pregnancy study. The starting material was peripheral blood, obtained before pregnancy. The chain recombines TRBV13 with TRBJ2-6, with D possibly TRBD1 on 6 matching bases. The CDR3 region has the DNA TGTGCCAGCAGCTGGTTGGACAGCCACTCTGGGGCCAACGTCCTGACTTTC. It codes for CASSWLDSHSGANVLTF.